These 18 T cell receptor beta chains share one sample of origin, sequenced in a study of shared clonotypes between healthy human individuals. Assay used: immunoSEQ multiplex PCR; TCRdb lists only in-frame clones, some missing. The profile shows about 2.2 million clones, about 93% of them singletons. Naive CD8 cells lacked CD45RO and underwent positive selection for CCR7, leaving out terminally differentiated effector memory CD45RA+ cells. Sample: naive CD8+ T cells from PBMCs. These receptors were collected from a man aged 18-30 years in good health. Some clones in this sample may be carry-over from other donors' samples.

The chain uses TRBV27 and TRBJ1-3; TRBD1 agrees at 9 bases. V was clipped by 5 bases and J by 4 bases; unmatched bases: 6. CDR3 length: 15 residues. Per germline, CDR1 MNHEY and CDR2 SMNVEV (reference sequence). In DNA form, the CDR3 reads TGTGCCAGCAGTATAACAGGGGGCTGGGGAAACACCATATATTTT. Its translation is CASSITGGWGNTIYF.

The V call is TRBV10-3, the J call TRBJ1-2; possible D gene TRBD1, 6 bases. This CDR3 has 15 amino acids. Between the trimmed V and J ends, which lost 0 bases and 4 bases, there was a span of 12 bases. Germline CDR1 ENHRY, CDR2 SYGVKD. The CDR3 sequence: CAISESPGAGYGYTF. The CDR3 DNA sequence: TGTGCCATCAGTGAGTCGCCGGGGGCCGGCTATGGCTACACCTTC.

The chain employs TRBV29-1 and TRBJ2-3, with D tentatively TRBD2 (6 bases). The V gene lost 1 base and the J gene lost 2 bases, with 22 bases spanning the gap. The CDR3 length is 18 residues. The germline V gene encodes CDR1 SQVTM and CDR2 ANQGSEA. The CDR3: CSVEVSLTQRANTDTQYF. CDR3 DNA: TGCAGCGTTGAAGTTTCTTTGACCCAGCGGGCGAACACAGATACGCAGTATTTT.

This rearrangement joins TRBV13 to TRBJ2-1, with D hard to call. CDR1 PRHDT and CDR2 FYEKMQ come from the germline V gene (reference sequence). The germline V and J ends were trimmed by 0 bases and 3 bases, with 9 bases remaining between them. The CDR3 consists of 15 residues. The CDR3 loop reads CASSLGQEFYNEQFF. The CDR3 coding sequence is TGTGCCAGCAGCTTAGGCCAGGAGTTCTACAATGAGCAGTTCTTC. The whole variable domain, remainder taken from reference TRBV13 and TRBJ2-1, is AAGVIQSPRHLIKEKRETATLKCYPIPRHDTVYWYQQGPGQDPQFLISFYEKMQSDKGSIPDRFSAQQFSDYHSELNMSSLELGDSALYFCASSLGQEFYNEQFFGPGTRLTVL.

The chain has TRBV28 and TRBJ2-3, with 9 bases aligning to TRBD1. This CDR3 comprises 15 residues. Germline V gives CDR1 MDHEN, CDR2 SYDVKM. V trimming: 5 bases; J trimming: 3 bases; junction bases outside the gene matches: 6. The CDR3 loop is CASSPNRGLTDTQYF. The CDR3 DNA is TGTGCCAGCAGTCCAAACAGGGGGCTAACAGATACGCAGTATTTT. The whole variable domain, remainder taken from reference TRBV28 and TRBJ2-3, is DVKVTQSSRYLVKRTGEKVFLECVQDMDHENMFWYRQDPGLGLRLIYFSYDVKMKEKGDIPEGYSVSREKKERFSLILESASTNQTSMYLCASSPNRGLTDTQYFGPGTRLTVL.

Here the CDR3 DNA reads TGCGCCAGCAGCGGGACAGGGGGCGGGGGCTACACCTTC. This encodes CASSGTGGGGYTF. The genes are TRBV4-1 and TRBJ1-2; 12 nucleotides line up with TRBD1. Looked up from germline, CDR1 is MGHRA and CDR2 is YSYEKL. The ends lost 5 bases at V and 8 bases at J; junction bases unmatched: 3. The length of the CDR3 is 13 residues.

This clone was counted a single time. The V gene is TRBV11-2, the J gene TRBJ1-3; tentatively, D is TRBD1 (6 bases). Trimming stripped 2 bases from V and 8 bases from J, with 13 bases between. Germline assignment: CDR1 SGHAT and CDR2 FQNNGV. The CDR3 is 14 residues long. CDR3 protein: CASSLWGHRDTIYF. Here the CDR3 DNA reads TGTGCCAGCAGCTTATGGGGACACCGGGACACCATATATTTT.

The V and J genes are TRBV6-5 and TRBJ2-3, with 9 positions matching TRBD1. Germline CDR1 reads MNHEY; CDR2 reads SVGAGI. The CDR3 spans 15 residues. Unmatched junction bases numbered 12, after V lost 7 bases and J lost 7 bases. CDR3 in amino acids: CASTGSTGGEYTQYF. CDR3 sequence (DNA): TGTGCCAGCACCGGATCGACAGGGGGGGAATATACGCAGTATTTT.

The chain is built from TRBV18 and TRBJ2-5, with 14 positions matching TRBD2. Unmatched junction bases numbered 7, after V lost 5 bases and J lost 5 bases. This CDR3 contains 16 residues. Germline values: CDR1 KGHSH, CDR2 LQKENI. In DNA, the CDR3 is TGTGCCAGCTCATCCAGTCGGACTAGCGGGAGGGAGACCCAGTACTTC. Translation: CASSSSRTSGRETQYF.

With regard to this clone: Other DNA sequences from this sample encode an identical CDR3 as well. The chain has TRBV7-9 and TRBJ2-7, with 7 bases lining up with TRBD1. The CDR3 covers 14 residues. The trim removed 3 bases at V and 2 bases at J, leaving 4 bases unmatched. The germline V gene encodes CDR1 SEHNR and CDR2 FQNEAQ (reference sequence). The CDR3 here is CASSFTGATYEQYF. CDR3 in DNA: TGTGCCAGCAGCTTTACAGGGGCGACCTACGAGCAGTACTTC.

The CDR3 protein is CASSSPDSLNQPQHF. CDR3 nucleotide sequence: TGTGCCAGCAGTTCCCCGGACAGCCTCAATCAGCCCCAGCATTTT. This chain joins TRBV28 and TRBJ1-5, with D possibly TRBD1 on 6 matching bases. Germline V lookup: CDR1 MDHEN, CDR2 SYDVKM. This CDR3 is 15 amino acids long. V lost 4 bases, J lost 3 bases, and 13 bases lay in between.

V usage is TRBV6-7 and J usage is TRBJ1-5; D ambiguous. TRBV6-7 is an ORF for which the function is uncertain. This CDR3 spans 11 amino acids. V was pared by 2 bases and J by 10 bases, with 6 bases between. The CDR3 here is CASSYPRPQHF. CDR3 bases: TGTGCCAGCAGTTACCCCCGACCCCAGCATTTT.

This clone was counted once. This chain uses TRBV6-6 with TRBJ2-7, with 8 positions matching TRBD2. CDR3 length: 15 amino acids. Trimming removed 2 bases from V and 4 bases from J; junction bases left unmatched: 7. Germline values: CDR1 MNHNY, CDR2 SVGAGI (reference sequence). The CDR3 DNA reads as TGTGCCAGCAGTTACGAAGCGGGAGTTGGATACGAGCAGTACTTC. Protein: CASSYEAGVGYEQYF.

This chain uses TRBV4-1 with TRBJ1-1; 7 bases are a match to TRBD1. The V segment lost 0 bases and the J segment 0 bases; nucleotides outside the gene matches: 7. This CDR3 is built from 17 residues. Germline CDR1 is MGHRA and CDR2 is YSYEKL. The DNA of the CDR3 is TGCGCCAGCAGCCAAGACAACGGACAGGCCCTGAACACTGAAGCTTTCTTT. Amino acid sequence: CASSQDNGQALNTEAFF.

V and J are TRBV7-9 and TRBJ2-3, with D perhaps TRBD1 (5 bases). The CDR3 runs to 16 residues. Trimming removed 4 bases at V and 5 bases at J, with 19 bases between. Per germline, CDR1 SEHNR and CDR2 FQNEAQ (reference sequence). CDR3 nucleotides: TGTGCCAGCAGCTCCACCCTTGGCAGGGCGAGAGATACGCAGTATTTT. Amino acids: CASSSTLGRARDTQYF.

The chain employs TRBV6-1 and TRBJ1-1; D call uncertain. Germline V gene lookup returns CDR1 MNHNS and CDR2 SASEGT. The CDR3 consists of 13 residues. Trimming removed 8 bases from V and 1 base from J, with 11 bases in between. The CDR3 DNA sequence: TGTGCCAGCGTGATCGTTCAGAACACTGAAGCTTTCTTT. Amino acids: CASVIVQNTEAFF.

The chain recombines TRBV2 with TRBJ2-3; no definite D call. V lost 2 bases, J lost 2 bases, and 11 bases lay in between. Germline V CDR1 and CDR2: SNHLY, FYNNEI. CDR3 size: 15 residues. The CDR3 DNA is TGTGCCAGCAGTGAAACGCCTAAACACACAGATACGCAGTATTTT. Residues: CASSETPKHTDTQYF.

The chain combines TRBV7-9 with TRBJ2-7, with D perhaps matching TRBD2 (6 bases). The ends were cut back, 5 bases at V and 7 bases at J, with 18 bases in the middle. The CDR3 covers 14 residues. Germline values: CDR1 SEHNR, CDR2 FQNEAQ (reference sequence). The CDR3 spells CASSPSAGSEEQYF. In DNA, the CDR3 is TGTGCCAGCAGCCCTTCAGCCGGGAGCGAAGAGCAGTACTTC.